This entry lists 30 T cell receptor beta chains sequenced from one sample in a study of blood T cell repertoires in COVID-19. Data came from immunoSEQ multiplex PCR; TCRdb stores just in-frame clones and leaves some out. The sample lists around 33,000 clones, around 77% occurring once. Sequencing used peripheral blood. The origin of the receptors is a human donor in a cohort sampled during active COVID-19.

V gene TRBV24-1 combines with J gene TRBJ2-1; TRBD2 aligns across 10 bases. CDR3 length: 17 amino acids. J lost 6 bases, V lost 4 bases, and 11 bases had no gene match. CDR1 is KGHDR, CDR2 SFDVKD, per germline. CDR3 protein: CATSDKNGLAVSNEQFF. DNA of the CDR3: TGTGCCACCAGTGACAAAAACGGACTAGCGGTGAGCAATGAGCAGTTCTTC.

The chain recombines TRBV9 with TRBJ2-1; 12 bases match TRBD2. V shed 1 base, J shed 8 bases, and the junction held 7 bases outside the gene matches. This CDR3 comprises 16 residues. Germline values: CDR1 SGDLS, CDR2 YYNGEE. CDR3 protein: CASSVLGTSGSYEQFF. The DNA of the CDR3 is TGTGCCAGCAGCGTATTAGGGACTAGCGGGTCCTATGAGCAGTTCTTC.

This CDR3 is CASRKAGQPQHF. CDR3 in DNA: TGTGCCAGCAGGAAAGCTGGTCAGCCCCAGCATTTT. V is TRBV6-8 and J is TRBJ1-5; D is ambiguous. Trimming took 6 bases from V and 6 from J, leaving 9 bases between them. The CDR3 is made up of 12 amino acids. Germline V gene sequence: CDR1 MNHGY, CDR2 SAAAGT.

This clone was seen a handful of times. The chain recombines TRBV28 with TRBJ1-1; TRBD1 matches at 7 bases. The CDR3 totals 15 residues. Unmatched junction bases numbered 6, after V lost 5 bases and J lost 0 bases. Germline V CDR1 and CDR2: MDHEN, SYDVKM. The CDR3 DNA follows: TGTGCCAGCAGTCCCATGACAGGGATGAACACTGAAGCTTTCTTT. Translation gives CASSPMTGMNTEAFF.

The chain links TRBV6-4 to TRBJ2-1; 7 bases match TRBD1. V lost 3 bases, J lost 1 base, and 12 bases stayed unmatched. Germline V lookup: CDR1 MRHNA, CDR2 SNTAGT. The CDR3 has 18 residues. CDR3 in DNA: TGTGCCAGCAGTGATGCGAACAGGGGCCCACGTTCCTACAATGAGCAGTTCTTC. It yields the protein CASSDANRGPRSYNEQFF.

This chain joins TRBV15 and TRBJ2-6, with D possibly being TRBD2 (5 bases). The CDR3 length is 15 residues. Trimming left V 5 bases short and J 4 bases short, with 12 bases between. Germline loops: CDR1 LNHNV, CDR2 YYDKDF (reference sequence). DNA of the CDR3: TGTGCCACCAGCTCCGACGGGGTCGGGGCCAACGTCCTGACTTTC. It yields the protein CATSSDGVGANVLTF.

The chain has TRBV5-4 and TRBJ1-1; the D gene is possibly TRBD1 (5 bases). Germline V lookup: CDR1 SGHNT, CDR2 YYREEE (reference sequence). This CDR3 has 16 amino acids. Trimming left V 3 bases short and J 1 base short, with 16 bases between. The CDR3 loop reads CASSSFIRAANTEAFF. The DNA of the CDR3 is TGTGCCAGCAGCTCCTTCATCAGGGCGGCGAACACTGAAGCTTTCTTT.

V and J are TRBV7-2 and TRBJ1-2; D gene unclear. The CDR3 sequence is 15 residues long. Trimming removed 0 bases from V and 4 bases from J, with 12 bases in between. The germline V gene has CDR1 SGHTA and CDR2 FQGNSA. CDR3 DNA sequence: TGTGCCAGCAGCTTAGCGCAGACGGGTCTCTATGGCTACACCTTC. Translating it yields CASSLAQTGLYGYTF.

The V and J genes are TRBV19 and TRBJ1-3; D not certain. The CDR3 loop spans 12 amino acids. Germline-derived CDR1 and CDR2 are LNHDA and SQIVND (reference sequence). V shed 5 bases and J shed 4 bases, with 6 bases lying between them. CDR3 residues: CASSSQGNTIYF. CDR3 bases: TGTGCCAGTAGTTCCCAGGGAAACACCATATATTTT. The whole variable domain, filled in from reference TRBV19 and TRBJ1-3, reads DGGITQSPKYLFRKEGQNVTLSCEQNLNHDAMYWYRQDPGQGLRLIYYSQIVNDFQKGDIAEGYSVSREKKESFPLTVTSAQKNPTAFYLCASSSQGNTIYFGEGSWLTVV.

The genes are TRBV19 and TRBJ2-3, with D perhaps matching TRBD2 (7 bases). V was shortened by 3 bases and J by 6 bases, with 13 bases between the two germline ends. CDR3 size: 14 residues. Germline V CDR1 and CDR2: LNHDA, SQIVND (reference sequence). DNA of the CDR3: TGTGCCAGTAGTATCGGGGGGCCCATTGATACGCAGTATTTT. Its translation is CASSIGGPIDTQYF.

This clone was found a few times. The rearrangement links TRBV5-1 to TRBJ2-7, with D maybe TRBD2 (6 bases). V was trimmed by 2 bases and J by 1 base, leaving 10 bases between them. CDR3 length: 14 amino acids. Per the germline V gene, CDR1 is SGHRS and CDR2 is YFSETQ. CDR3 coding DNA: TGCGCCAGCAGCTTTAGCGGTGGGTCCTACGAGCAGTACTTC. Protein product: CASSFSGGSYEQYF.

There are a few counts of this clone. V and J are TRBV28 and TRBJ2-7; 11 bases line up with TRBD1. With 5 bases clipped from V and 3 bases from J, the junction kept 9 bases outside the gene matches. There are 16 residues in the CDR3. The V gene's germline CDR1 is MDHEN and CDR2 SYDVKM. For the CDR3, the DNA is TGTGCCAGCAGTGCTCCCCGGGACAGGGGGGTCTACGAGCAGTACTTC. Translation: CASSAPRDRGVYEQYF.

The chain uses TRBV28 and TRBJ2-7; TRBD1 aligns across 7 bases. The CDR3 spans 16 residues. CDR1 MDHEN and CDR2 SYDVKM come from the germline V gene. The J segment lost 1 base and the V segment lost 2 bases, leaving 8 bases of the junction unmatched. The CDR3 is CASSLGPGDRSYEQYF. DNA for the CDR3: TGTGCCAGCAGTTTAGGCCCCGGGGACAGATCCTACGAGCAGTACTTC.

This chain's CDR3 is CASSPAGTGNTEAFF. The CDR3 bases are TGCGCCAGCAGCCCGGCAGGGACAGGGAACACTGAAGCTTTCTTT. The chain employs TRBV5-1 and TRBJ1-1; 8 bases agree with TRBD1. V was clipped by 4 bases and J by 1 base; unmatched bases: 6. CDR1 is SGHRS, CDR2 YFSETQ, per germline. The CDR3 spans 15 residues.

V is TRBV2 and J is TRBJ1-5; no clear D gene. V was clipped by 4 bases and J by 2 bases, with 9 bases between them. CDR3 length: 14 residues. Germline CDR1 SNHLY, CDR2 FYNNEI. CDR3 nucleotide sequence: TGTGCCAGCAGTGGTATGCGGGGCAATCAGCCCCAGCATTTT. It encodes CASSGMRGNQPQHF.

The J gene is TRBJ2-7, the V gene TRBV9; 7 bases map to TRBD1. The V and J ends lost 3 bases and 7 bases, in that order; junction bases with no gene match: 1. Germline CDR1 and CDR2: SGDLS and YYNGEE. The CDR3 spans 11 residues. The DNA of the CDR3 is TGTGCCAGCAGCGCAGGGGGTGAGCAGTACTTC. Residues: CASSAGGEQYF.

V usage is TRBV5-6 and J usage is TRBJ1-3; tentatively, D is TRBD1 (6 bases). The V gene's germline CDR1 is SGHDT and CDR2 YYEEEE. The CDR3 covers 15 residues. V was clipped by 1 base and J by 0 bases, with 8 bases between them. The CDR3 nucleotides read TGTGCCAGCAGCTTGACAGGGAGCTCTGGAAACACCATATATTTT. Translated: CASSLTGSSGNTIYF.

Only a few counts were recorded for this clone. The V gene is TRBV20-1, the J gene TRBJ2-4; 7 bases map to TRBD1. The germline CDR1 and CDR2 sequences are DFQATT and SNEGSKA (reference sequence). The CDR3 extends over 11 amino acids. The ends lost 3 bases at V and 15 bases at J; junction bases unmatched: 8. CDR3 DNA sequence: TGCAGTGCTAGCCCCGGACAGGTGGCGTACTTC. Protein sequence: CSASPGQVAYF.

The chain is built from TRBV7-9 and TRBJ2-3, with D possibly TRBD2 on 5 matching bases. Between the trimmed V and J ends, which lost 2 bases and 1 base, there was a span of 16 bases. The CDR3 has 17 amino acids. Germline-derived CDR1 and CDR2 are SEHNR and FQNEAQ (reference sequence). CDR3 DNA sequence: TGTGCCAGCAGCTTAAGAGGCGGGCGGCGACGCACAGATACGCAGTATTTT. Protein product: CASSLRGGRRRTDTQYF.

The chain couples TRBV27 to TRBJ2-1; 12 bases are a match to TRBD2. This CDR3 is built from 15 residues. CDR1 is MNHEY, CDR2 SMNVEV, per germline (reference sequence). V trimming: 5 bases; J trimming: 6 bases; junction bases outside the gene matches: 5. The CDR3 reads CASSLLAGGRNEQFF. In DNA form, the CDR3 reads TGTGCCAGCAGTCTACTAGCGGGGGGCCGCAATGAGCAGTTCTTC.

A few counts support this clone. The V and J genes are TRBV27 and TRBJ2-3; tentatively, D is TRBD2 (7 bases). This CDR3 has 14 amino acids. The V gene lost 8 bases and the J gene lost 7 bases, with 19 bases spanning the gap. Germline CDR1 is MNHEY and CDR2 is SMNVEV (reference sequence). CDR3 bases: TGTGCCAGCCGGCGGGGGAGGCAGGGGAATACGCAGTATTTT. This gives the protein CASRRGRQGNTQYF.

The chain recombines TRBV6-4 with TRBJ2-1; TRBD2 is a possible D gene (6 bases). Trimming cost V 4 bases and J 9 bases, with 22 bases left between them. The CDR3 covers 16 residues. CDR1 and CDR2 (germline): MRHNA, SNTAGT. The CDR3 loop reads CASSAGALEGGTEQFF. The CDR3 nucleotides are TGTGCCAGCAGTGCCGGCGCCTTGGAGGGTGGTACTGAGCAGTTCTTC.

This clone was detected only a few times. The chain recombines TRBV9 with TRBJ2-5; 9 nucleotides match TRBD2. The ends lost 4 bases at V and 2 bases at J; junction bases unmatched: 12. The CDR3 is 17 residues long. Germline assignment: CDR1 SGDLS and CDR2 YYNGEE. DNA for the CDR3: TGTGCCAGCAGCAGGGGGTCCGCTAGCGGGGCGCAAGAGACCCAGTACTTC. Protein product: CASSRGSASGAQETQYF.

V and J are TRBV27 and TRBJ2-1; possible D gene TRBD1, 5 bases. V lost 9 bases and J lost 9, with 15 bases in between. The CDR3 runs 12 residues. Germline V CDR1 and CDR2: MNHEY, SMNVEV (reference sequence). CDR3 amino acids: CASRNQGTEQFF. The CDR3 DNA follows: TGTGCCAGTAGAAACCAGGGTACTGAGCAGTTCTTC.

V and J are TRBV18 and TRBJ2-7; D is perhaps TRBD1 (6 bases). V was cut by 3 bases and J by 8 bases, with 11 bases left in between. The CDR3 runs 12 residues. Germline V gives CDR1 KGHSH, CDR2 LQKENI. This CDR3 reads CASSPTGDKQYF. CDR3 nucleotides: TGTGCCAGCTCACCGACCGGGGACAAGCAGTACTTC.

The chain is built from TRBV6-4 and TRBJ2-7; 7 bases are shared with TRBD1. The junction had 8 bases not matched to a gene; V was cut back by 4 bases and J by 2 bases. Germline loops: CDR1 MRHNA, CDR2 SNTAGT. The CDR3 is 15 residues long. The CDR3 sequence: CASSVVPGTAYEQYF. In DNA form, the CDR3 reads TGTGCCAGCAGTGTCGTCCCCGGGACAGCCTACGAGCAGTACTTC.

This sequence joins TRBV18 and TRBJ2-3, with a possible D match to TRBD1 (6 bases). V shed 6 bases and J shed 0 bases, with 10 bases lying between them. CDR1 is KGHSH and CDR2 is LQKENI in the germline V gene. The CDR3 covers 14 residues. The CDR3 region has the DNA TGTGCCAGCTCTGACAGGTCTAGCACAGATACGCAGTATTTT. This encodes CASSDRSSTDTQYF.

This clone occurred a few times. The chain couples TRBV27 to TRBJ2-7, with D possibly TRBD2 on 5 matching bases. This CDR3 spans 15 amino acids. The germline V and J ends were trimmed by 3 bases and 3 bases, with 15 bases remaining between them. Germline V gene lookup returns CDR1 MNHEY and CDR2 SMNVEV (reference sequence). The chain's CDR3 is CASSFTPTGNYEQYF. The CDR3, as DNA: TGTGCCAGCAGTTTTACACCCACCGGGAACTACGAGCAGTACTTC.

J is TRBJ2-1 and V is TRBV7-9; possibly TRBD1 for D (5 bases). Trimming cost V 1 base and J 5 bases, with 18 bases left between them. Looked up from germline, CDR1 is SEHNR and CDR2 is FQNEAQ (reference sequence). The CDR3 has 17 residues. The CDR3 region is CASSLGGPLTENNEQFF. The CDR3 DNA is TGTGCCAGCAGCTTAGGTGGCCCGCTGACAGAAAACAATGAGCAGTTCTTC.

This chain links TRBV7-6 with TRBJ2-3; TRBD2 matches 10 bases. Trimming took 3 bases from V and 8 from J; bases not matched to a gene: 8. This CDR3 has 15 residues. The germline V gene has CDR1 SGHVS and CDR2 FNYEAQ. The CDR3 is CASSLDPSSGGTQYF. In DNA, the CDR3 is TGTGCCAGCAGCTTGGACCCCTCTAGCGGGGGTACGCAGTATTTT.